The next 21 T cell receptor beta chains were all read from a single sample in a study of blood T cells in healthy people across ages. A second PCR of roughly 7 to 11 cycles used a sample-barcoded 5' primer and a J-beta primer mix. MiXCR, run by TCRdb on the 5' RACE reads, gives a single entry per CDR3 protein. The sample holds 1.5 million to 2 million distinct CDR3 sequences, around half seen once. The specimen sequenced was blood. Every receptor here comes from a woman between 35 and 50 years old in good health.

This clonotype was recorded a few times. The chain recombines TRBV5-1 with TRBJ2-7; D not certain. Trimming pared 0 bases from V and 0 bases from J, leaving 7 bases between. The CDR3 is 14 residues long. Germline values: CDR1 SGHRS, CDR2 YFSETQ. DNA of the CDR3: TGCGCCAGCAGCTTGGCGGCAGCCTCCTACGAGCAGTACTTC. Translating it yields CASSLAAASYEQYF.

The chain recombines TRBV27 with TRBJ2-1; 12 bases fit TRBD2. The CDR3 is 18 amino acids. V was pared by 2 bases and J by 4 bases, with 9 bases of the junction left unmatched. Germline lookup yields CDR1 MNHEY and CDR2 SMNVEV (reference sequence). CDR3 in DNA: TGTGCCAGCAGTTTAGGGGCTAGCGGGAGGGTACTTTACAATGAGCAGTTCTTC. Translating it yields CASSLGASGRVLYNEQFF.

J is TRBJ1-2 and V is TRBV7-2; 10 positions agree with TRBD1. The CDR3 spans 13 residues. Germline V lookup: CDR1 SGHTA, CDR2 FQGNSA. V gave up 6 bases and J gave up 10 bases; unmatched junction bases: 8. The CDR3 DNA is TGTGCCAGCAGTCGAGACAGGGGGCCGTTCTACACCTTC. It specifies CASSRDRGPFYTF.

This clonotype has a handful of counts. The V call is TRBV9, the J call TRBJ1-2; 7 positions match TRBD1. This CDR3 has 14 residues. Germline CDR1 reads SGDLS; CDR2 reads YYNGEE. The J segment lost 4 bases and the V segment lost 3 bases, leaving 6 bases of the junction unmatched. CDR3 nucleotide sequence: TGTGCCAGCAGCGGACAGGGTATTGGCTATGGCTACACCTTC. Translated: CASSGQGIGYGYTF. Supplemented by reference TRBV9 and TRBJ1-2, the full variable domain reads DSGVTQTPKHLITATGQRVTLRCSPRSGDLSVYWYQQSLDQGLQFLIQYYNGEERAKGNILERFSAQQFPDLHSELNLSSLELGDSALYFCASSGQGIGYGYTFGSGTRLTVV.

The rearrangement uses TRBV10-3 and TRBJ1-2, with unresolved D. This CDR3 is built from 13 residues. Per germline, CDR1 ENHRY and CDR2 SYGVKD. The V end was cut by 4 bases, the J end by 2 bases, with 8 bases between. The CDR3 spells CAISGRENYGYTF. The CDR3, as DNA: TGTGCCATCAGTGGGCGGGAAAACTATGGCTACACCTTC.

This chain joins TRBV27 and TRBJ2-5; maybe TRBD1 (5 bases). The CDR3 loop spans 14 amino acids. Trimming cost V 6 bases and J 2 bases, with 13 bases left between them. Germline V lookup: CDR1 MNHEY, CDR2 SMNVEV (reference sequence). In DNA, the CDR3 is TGTGCCAGCAGACCTCTACAGGTTCAAGAGACCCAGTACTTC. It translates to CASRPLQVQETQYF.

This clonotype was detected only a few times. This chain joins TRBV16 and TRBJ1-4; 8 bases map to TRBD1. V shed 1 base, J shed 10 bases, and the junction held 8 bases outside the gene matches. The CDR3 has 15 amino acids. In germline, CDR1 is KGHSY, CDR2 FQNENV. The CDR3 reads CASSQWGQAQAKLFF. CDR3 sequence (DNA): TGTGCCAGCAGCCAATGGGGACAGGCGCAAGCAAAACTGTTTTTT.

The CDR3 DNA follows: TGTGCCAGCAGCGTGCGGTGGGGTACAGATACGCAGTATTTT. It codes for CASSVRWGTDTQYF. This sequence joins TRBV9 and TRBJ2-3; D remains ambiguous. V gave up 2 bases and J gave up 3 bases, with 10 bases separating them. CDR3 length: 14 amino acids. Germline lookup yields CDR1 SGDLS and CDR2 YYNGEE.

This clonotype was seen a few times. DNA for the CDR3: TGCGCCAGCAGCTATGCCCAGGGTTGGTCAGATACGCAGTATTTT. This gives the protein CASSYAQGWSDTQYF. The rearrangement links TRBV5-1 to TRBJ2-3; D may be TRBD1 (5 bases). With 3 bases removed from V and 4 bases from J, the gap between germline ends came to 15 bases. There are 15 residues in the CDR3. Looked up from germline, CDR1 is SGHRS and CDR2 is YFSETQ.

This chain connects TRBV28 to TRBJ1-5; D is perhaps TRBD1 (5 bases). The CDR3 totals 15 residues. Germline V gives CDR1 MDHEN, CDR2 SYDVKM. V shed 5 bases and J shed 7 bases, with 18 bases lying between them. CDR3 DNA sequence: TGTGCCAGCAGTAAGGGACCGGGAAGGCAACAGCCCCAGCATTTT. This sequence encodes CASSKGPGRQQPQHF.

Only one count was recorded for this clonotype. The CDR3 sequence is CASRMDGGRDGYTF. CDR3 DNA: TGTGCCAGCAGGATGGACGGCGGCAGGGATGGCTACACCTTC. The chain recombines TRBV7-2 with TRBJ1-2, with D maybe TRBD1 (5 bases). Trimming took 6 bases from V and 6 from J, leaving 17 bases between them. This CDR3 region has 14 residues. Germline lookup yields CDR1 SGHTA and CDR2 FQGNSA.

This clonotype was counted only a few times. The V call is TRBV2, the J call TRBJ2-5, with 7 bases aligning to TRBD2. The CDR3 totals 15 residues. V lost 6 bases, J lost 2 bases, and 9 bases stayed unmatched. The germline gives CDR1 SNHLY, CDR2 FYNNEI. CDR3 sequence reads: CASSRRAGRQETQYF. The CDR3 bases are TGTGCCAGCAGCCGTAGAGCGGGGAGGCAAGAGACCCAGTACTTC.

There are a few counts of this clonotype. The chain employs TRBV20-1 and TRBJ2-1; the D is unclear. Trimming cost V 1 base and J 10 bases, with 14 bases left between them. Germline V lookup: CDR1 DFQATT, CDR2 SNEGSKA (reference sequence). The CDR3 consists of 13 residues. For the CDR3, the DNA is TGCAGTGCTAGAGGGGCAGACAACGGGGAGCAGTTCTTC. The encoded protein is CSARGADNGEQFF.

As DNA, the CDR3 is TGTGCCAGCAGCTCGCCAGGACAGGGAATCGTCGACGAGCAGTACTTC. Translating it yields CASSSPGQGIVDEQYF. The rearrangement uses TRBV11-2 and TRBJ2-7; 8 nucleotides agree with TRBD1. Trimming cost V 4 bases and J 5 bases; bases outside gene matches: 13. Germline CDR1 is SGHAT and CDR2 is FQNNGV. The CDR3 loop spans 16 amino acids.

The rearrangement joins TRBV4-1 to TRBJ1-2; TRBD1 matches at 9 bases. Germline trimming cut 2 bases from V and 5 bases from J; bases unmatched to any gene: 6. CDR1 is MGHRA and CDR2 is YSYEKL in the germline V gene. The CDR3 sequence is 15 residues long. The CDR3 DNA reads TGCGCCAGCAGCCAAACCACAGGGGGCGGGTATGGCTACACCTTC. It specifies CASSQTTGGGYGYTF.

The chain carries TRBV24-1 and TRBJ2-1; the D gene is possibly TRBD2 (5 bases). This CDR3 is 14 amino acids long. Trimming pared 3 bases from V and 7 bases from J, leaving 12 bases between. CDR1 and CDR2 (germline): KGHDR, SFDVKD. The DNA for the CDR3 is TGTGCCACCAGTGATACCCGCCGAGGGAATGAGCAGTTCTTC. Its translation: CATSDTRRGNEQFF.

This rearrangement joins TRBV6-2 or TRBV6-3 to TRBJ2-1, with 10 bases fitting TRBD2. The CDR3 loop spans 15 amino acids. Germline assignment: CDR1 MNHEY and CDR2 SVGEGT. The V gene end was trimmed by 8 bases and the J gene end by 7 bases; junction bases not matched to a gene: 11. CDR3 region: CASRYPGLAVNEQFF. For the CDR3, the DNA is TGTGCCAGCCGATATCCAGGACTAGCGGTAAATGAGCAGTTCTTC.

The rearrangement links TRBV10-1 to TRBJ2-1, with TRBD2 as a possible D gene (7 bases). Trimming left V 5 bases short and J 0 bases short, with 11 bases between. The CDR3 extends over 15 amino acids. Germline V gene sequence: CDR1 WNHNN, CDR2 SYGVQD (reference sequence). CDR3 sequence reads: CASSMGGRSYNEQFF. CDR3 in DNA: TGCGCCAGCAGTATGGGGGGGCGCTCCTACAATGAGCAGTTCTTC.

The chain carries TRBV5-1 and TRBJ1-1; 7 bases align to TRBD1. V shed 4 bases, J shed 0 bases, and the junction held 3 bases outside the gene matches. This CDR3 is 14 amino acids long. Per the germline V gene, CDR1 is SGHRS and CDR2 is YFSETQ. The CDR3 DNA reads TGCGCCAGCAGCGCTGACAGGGTGAACACTGAAGCTTTCTTT. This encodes CASSADRVNTEAFF.

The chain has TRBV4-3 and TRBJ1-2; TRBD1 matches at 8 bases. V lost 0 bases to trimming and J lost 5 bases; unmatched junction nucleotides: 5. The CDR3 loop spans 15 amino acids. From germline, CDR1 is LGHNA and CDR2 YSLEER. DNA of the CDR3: TGCGCCAGCAGCCAAGATCGACAGGGGAGGTATGGCTACACCTTC. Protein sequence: CASSQDRQGRYGYTF.

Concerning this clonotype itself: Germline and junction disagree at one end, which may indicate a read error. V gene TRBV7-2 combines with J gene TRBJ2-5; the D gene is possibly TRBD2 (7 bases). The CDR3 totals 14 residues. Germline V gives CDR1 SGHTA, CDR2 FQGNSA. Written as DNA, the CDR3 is TGTGCCAGCAGACCGGGGCGGGGGCGAGAGACCCGGTACTTC. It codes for CASRPGRGRETRYF.